Sequencing of this T cell receptor beta chain was carried out in a study of early T cells in non-severe SARS-CoV-2 infection. Notes on the study in general: VDJdb-based annotation leaned toward anti-spike CD8 responses and missed private and CD4 specificities.

In this sample, this clonotype turned up many times. The antigen is unknown. One entry per CDR3 protein results from TCRdb running MiXCR on the 5' RACE reads. The repertoire has about 71,000 distinct CDR3 sequences, 12% to 15% of them found once; the top ten carry around 15%. The sample comprised whole blood. This receptor was obtained from an adult who was a healthcare worker with PCR-confirmed SARS-CoV-2 infection or an uninfected control (not recorded which).

Written as DNA, the CDR3 is TGTGCCAGCAGGGGTACAGGGGGTAAAAACACTGAAGCTTTCTTT. Protein product: CASRGTGGKNTEAFF. V is TRBV28 and J is TRBJ1-1; 8 bases map to TRBD1. V lost 6 bases and J lost 2; bases outside the gene matches: 8. The CDR3 length is 15 residues. Per the germline V gene, CDR1 is MDHEN and CDR2 is SYDVKM.